This T cell receptor beta chain appears in the sequencing data of a study of shared T cell receptors in the human thymus (dated by TCRdb to about 2021). With regard to the full study: The study investigated the way shared, self-reactive T-cell receptor alpha chains are produced in the human thymus.

Library method: the immunoSEQ multiplex PCR assay. TCRdb took over this immuneACCESS table, retaining in-frame rearrangements with V and J assigned. Such tables are incomplete; in checked studies, under half of the missing clones stem from an unresolved V gene, and the remainder is unexplained. The sample data list 600,000 or so clones, and about 90% of these were observed just once. Over 0.008% of the sample goes to the ten largest clones. This clone was recorded a few times. No cognate antigen has been identified for it. One base away there is no much larger clone; base qualities are not given. The sample also formed part of further work on human thymus T cells. The second source states: In Finland, the donors were immunologically healthy infants who were having open corrective cardiac surgery for congenital heart defects. Thymus tissue was obtained as surgical resects removed during corrective cardiac surgery. Both the thymic and the peripheral blood repertoires appeared to show biased V and J gene segment usage. The related research reported highly overlapping thymic TCR repertoires among unrelated individuals. TCR alpha and beta repertoires from roughly 8 infant thymus samples and four related peripheral blood samples were characterized in the study. The infant donors were roughly 7 to 244 days old, and the cohort included roughly six males and a couple of females. Thymocytes were released mechanically from tissue and stored at -70 °C as pellets of about 9-32 million cells. A QIAsymphony instrument was used to extract genomic DNA from frozen cell pellets. TCRB and TCRAD loci were amplified from a standardized quantity of quality-controlled genomic DNA using the immunoSEQ multiplex PCR assay. The amplicons covered the V(D)J region and were long enough to include the CDR3 and to identify the V and J genes. Through the commercial immunoSEQ service, the amplicons were sequenced on an Illumina platform. Primer bias and sequencing errors were corrected using previously described methods, and TCRAD and TCRB definitions followed the IMGT database. immunoSEQ Analyzer 3.0 and VDJTools were used for repertoire analysis, which covered basic statistics, V/J segment usage, diversity estimates, rarefaction and pairwise overlap. Diversity was estimated using the Chao1, ChaoE, Efron-Thisted, Shannon and inverse Simpson indices, and was also estimated on datasets down-sampled to the size of the smallest sample. For repertoire overlap, CDR3 nucleotide sequence, V gene and J gene had to match strictly, and clustering was done by Jaccard-based multidimensional scaling. On average, thymus samples yielded around 810,000 unique TCRB clonotypes, whereas blood samples yielded 70,000 to 100,000.

This TCR was recovered from a boy less than two years old with a congenital heart defect. Donor details come from another sample of the same person, matched by shared clones. Sequencing was done on a sample of thymocytes.

The nucleotides read TGTGCCAGCAATAAGAGATACTATGGCTACACCTTC. This gives the protein CASNKRYYGYTF. Recombination joined TRBV28 with TRBJ1-2, with the D segment identity uncertain. The CDR3 starts with the cysteine, ends with the phenylalanine, and has 12 residues. Just the 36-base CDR3 DNA is kept, in frame starting at base 1. V and J lose 7 bases and 3 bases, and a span of 9 bases separates them. CDR1 and CDR2 are drawn from the germline V gene: MDHEN, SYDVKM.